This T cell receptor beta chain was captured in a study of shared clonotypes between healthy human individuals. The CDR3 contains 15 residues. Germline-derived CDR1 and CDR2 are MNHNS and SASEGT. The V end was cut by 10 bases, the J end by 7 bases, with 25 bases between. Replicate PCRs run on unsorted PBMC used 300 to 350 ng DNA, which was 30,000 or so T cell genomes. The repertoire was sequenced with immunoSEQ multiplex PCR; TCRdb's copy has only in-frame clones and lacks some. The table lists about 490,000 clones, around 73% of them singletons. The sequence derives from a woman between 40 and 55 years old in good health. Some clones in this sample may be carry-over from other donors' samples. Sequenced sample: PBMCs. The chain carries TRBV6-1 and TRBJ2-5; D uncertain. CDR3 in amino acids: CATSSARAAQRTQYF. CDR3 DNA sequence: TGTGCCACCAGCTCGGCCCGGGCAGCCCAAAGGACCCAGTACTTC.